This is a list of T cell receptor beta chains from one sample in a study of PD-1 blockade in classical Hodgkin lymphoma. Only in-frame clones appear in the TCRdb table, and some are missing; sequencing was by immunoSEQ multiplex PCR. The sample lists around 45,000 clones, 78% seen once, with about 39% in the top ten. Here the sequenced sample was peripheral blood mononuclear cells (PBMCs), taken before the fourth cycle of nivolumab. Receptors were obtained from a human donor with classical Hodgkin lymphoma. Both conserved end residues are part of each CDR3. The D gene is left open where the match is weak. Rows may omit the clone size; those that give it use once, few, many or a size class.

j_call d_call v_call clone_size cdr3_nt cdr3_aa
TRBJ2-2 TRBD2 TRBV28 once TGTGCCAGTAAAGCGGGGGCTGGGGTCGGGGAGCTGTTTTTT CASKAGAGVGELFF
TRBJ2-3 . TRBV30 . TGTGCCTGGAGTCCAGGGGGGGATACGCAGTATTTT CAWSPGGDTQYF
TRBJ2-5 TRBD2 TRBV9 . TGTGCCAGCAGCGTAGTTCCCCTAGCGGGGGGCGTACAAGAGACCCAGTACTTC CASSVVPLAGGVQETQYF
TRBJ2-2 . TRBV4-2 . TGTGCCAGCAGCCAAGATAGTTGGCAGGGAAGTACCGGGGAGCTGTTTTTT CASSQDSWQGSTGELFF
TRBJ2-3 . TRBV7-9 . TGTGCCAGCAGCTTACGGTTAGGGACAGATACGCAGTATTTT CASSLRLGTDTQYF
TRBJ1-4 TRBD1 TRBV2 . TGTGCCAGTATACCGGACAGGGGCGGGAGTGAAAAACTGTTTTTT CASIPDRGGSEKLFF
TRBJ1-2 . TRBV30 . TGTGCCTGGAGTGTAGGGAGTGGCTACACCTTC CAWSVGSGYTF
TRBJ1-2 . TRBV19 . TGTGCCAGTAGTAGAGACAGGCAGATAGGTTATGGCTACACCTTC CASSRDRQIGYGYTF
TRBJ2-5 . TRBV7-2 . TGTGCCAGCAGCCCCGGGGGATTTCAAGAGACCCAGTACTTC CASSPGGFQETQYF
TRBJ2-5 . TRBV28 . TGTGCCAGCAGTTTAGGGGGGGCGGAAGAGACCCAGTACTTC CASSLGGAEETQYF
TRBJ1-4 TRBD1 TRBV7-8 . TGTGCCAGCAGCTTAGCGATGGACAGGGGTCATGAAAAACTGTTTTTT CASSLAMDRGHEKLFF
TRBJ2-3 . TRBV29-1 . TGCAGCGTTGGTCCCCCCGACGATACGCAGTATTTT CSVGPPDDTQYF
TRBJ1-5 TRBD1 TRBV7-2 . TGTGCCAGCAAAACAGGGGCGGGAGCGCCCCAGCATTTT CASKTGAGAPQHF
TRBJ2-5 . TRBV5-1 . TGCGCCAGCAGCCTTATGGAGGCGGGCGAGACCCAGTACTTC CASSLMEAGETQYF